Below, 30 T cell receptor beta chains from the same sample are listed, as sequenced in a study of cytomegalovirus exposure and HLA in healthy donors (dated by TCRdb to 2016 to 2017). The library was made by the immunoSEQ multiplex PCR assay. TCRdb limited this immuneACCESS table to in-frame rearrangements with V and J called. A share of clones is missing; checked studies link under half to unresolved V genes, and the rest is unexplained. In all, the sample holds about 130,000 clones, and 70% to 90% of those were seen once. 5.5% to 7% of the sample rests with the top ten. Sequenced sample: PBMCs. The receptors were gathered from a woman aged 25 to 39 in good health and CMV-seropositive.

The chain couples TRBV7-2 to TRBJ1-2, with D uncertain. V dropped 1 base and J dropped 5 bases, with 14 bases sitting between them. Per the germline V gene, CDR1 is SGHTA and CDR2 is FQGNSA. There are 15 residues in the CDR3. The DNA of the CDR3 is TGTGCCAGCAGCTTAGGGGGAGGCACCCCATATGGCTACACCTTC. It codes for CASSLGGGTPYGYTF.

J is TRBJ1-4 and V is TRBV4-1, with 11 positions matching TRBD1. Germline V gives CDR1 MGHRA, CDR2 YSYEKL. Germline trimming cut 5 bases from V and 8 bases from J; bases unmatched to any gene: 10. The CDR3 is 16 amino acids. CDR3 residues: CASSFSPGTGGEKLFF. The DNA of the CDR3 is TGCGCCAGCAGCTTTTCCCCCGGGACAGGGGGGGAAAAACTGTTTTTT.

The chain joins TRBV15 to TRBJ1-5, with D maybe TRBD1 (6 bases). In germline, CDR1 is LNHNV, CDR2 YYDKDF (reference sequence). This CDR3 contains 15 residues. V was cut by 8 bases and J by 0 bases, with 14 bases left in between. Written as DNA, the CDR3 is TGTGCCACCGGACCGGGACACTTTAGCAATCAGCCCCAGCATTTT. It encodes CATGPGHFSNQPQHF.

V usage is TRBV11-2 and J usage is TRBJ2-5; 14 positions agree with TRBD2. V lost 4 bases to trimming and J lost 4 bases; unmatched junction nucleotides: 2. The germline V gene encodes CDR1 SGHAT and CDR2 FQNNGV. CDR3 size: 15 residues. The CDR3 DNA sequence: TGTGCCAGCAGCTCCGGACTAGCGGGGGGAGAGACCCAGTACTTC. Amino acids: CASSSGLAGGETQYF.

The rearrangement joins TRBV6-5 to TRBJ1-5; 9 nucleotides line up with TRBD1. This CDR3 is built from 14 residues. CDR1 and CDR2 from the germline V gene are MNHEY and SVGAGI. The V segment lost 5 bases and the J segment 3 bases; nucleotides outside the gene matches: 2. CDR3 protein: CASSTQGANQPQHF. The CDR3 DNA is TGTGCCAGCAGTACACAGGGGGCCAATCAGCCCCAGCATTTT.

V and J are TRBV28 and TRBJ1-2, with D perhaps TRBD1 (5 bases). CDR1 is MDHEN and CDR2 is SYDVKM in the germline V gene. The CDR3 length is 14 residues. V was trimmed by 1 base and J by 3 bases, leaving 9 bases between them. The CDR3, as DNA: TGTGCCAGCAGTTTATTGGGGGGAGACTATGGCTACACCTTC. Its protein product is CASSLLGGDYGYTF.

CDR3 residues: CASSPRGETQYF. The CDR3 coding sequence is TGTGCCAGCTCACCAAGGGGTGAGACCCAGTACTTC. The V gene is TRBV18, the J gene TRBJ2-5, with D maybe TRBD1 (5 bases). The CDR3 is made up of 12 amino acids. V lost 2 bases and J lost 5, with 6 bases in between. Germline V lookup: CDR1 KGHSH, CDR2 LQKENI.

The V call is TRBV11-2, the J call TRBJ2-2, with D hard to call. Germline CDR1 SGHAT, CDR2 FQNNGV. The CDR3 consists of 17 residues. V was cut by 5 bases and J by 2 bases, with 18 bases left in between. CDR3 sequence: CASSQGSWQANTGELFF. CDR3 DNA sequence: TGTGCCAGCAGCCAAGGTTCATGGCAGGCTAACACCGGGGAGCTGTTTTTT.

This clone was found a few times. CDR3: CASSLAGGQPQHF. The DNA for the CDR3 is TGTGCCAGCAGTTTGGCAGGGGGTCAGCCCCAGCATTTT. This chain connects TRBV6-5 to TRBJ1-5; 7 bases are shared with TRBD1. Germline V CDR1 and CDR2: MNHEY, SVGAGI. This CDR3 has 13 residues. V shed 4 bases, J shed 6 bases, and the junction held 3 bases outside the gene matches.

The chain combines TRBV28 with TRBJ2-7, with TRBD1 matching 8 bases. The germline gives CDR1 MDHEN, CDR2 SYDVKM. The trim removed 6 bases at V and 2 bases at J, leaving 9 bases unmatched. The CDR3 runs to 15 residues. Here the CDR3 DNA reads TGTGCCAGCAGAAGAACACAGGGGGAAACCTACGAGCAGTACTTC. Amino acid sequence: CASRRTQGETYEQYF.

The CDR3 sequence: CASSQQTGPYEQYF. In DNA form, the CDR3 reads TGTGCCAGCAGCCAACAGACAGGGCCCTACGAGCAGTACTTC. The chain employs TRBV7-2 and TRBJ2-7, with 7 bases identical to TRBD1. The CDR3 has 14 amino acids. CDR1 is SGHTA and CDR2 is FQGNSA in the germline V gene. V shed 5 bases and J 2 bases; nucleotides not matched to a gene: 6.

The chain carries TRBV15 and TRBJ2-1; 8 positions agree with TRBD1. V trimming: 5 bases; J trimming: 4 bases; junction bases outside the gene matches: 7. The CDR3 loop spans 15 amino acids. The germline V gene has CDR1 LNHNV and CDR2 YYDKDF (reference sequence). The CDR3 spells CATSARTGFYNEQFF. The DNA of the CDR3 is TGTGCCACCAGCGCCAGGACAGGGTTTTACAATGAGCAGTTCTTC.

This clone was detected only once. The V gene is TRBV25-1, the J gene TRBJ2-1, with TRBD2 identical over 8 bases. The CDR3 is made up of 13 amino acids. Germline-derived CDR1 and CDR2 are MGHDK and SYGVNS. The V gene end was trimmed by 0 bases and the J gene end by 10 bases; junction bases not matched to a gene: 2. CDR3 in amino acids: CASSEYIAGEQFF. As DNA, the CDR3 is TGTGCCAGCAGTGAATATATAGCGGGGGAGCAGTTCTTC.

The rearrangement joins TRBV29-1 to TRBJ2-3; D ambiguous. Germline V lookup: CDR1 SQVTM, CDR2 ANQGSEA. The V end was cut by 7 bases, the J end by 3 bases, with 8 bases between. The CDR3 extends over 11 amino acids. The CDR3 nucleotides read TGCAGCGCCTCTATAACAGATACGCAGTATTTT. This translates into CSASITDTQYF.

The chain joins TRBV6-1 to TRBJ1-2; weak D call: TRBD1 (5 bases). Germline values: CDR1 MNHNS, CDR2 SASEGT. CDR3 length: 12 residues. Trimming shortened V by 11 bases and J by 6 bases, and 16 bases separated the two germline ends. The CDR3 DNA follows: TGTGCCTGCGGGGGGGTCCCACATGGCTACACCTTC. Translating it yields CACGGVPHGYTF.

The DNA of the CDR3 is TGCGCCAGCAGCCAAGATTGGGGCCAGAACACTGAAGCTTTCTTT. Residues: CASSQDWGQNTEAFF. The chain recombines TRBV4-1 with TRBJ1-1; a possible D gene is TRBD1 (5 bases). Looked up from germline, CDR1 is MGHRA and CDR2 is YSYEKL. The V and J ends lost 0 bases and 1 base respectively, with 9 bases between them. The CDR3 covers 15 residues.

The chain combines TRBV7-5 with TRBJ2-3; the table calls TRBD2, which could not be checked here. TRBV7-5 is a documented pseudogene. The CDR3 spans 19 residues. The CDR3 sequence: CARSPSGGRAGGPTDTQYF. Written as DNA, the CDR3 is TGTGCCAGAAGCCCTAGCGGGGGTCGAGCGGGGGGACCCACAGATACGCAGTATTTT.

This chain joins TRBV6-1 and TRBJ2-7, with 7 bases fitting TRBD1. The CDR3 covers 14 residues. V gave up 6 bases and J gave up 2 bases; unmatched junction bases: 7. The germline gives CDR1 MNHNS, CDR2 SASEGT. CDR3 sequence reads: CASRRTGTAYEQYF. In nucleotides, the CDR3 is TGTGCCAGCAGGAGGACAGGAACCGCCTACGAGCAGTACTTC.

This chain connects TRBV5-6 to TRBJ2-2, with 10 bases aligning to TRBD2. The CDR3 loop spans 16 amino acids. Germline CDR1 and CDR2: SGHDT and YYEEEE. V shed 8 bases, J shed 3 bases, and the junction held 10 bases outside the gene matches. CDR3: CASRLGLASYTGELFF. The CDR3, as DNA: TGTGCCAGTAGGCTGGGACTAGCGTCTTACACCGGGGAGCTGTTTTTT. Drawing the rest from reference TRBV5-6 and TRBJ2-2, the complete variable domain is DAGVTQSPTHLIKTRGQQVTLRCSPKSGHDTVSWYQQALGQGPQFIFQYYEEEERQRGNFPDRFSGHQFPNYSSELNVNALLLGDSALYLCASRLGLASYTGELFFGEGSRLTVL.

The chain couples TRBV28 to TRBJ2-7; perhaps TRBD2 as D (6 bases). The CDR3 spans 14 residues. Germline CDR1 MDHEN, CDR2 SYDVKM. V was clipped by 3 bases and J by 3 bases, with 12 bases between them. The CDR3 DNA reads as TGTGCCAGCAGTTTGTCCGCCGGGAGCTACGAGCAGTACTTC. It codes for CASSLSAGSYEQYF.

V is TRBV11-2 and J is TRBJ1-6; 8 nucleotides match TRBD1. Germline values: CDR1 SGHAT, CDR2 FQNNGV. This CDR3 contains 16 residues. V lost 2 bases to trimming and J lost 9 bases; unmatched junction nucleotides: 9. The CDR3 nucleotides are TGTGCCAGCAGCTTAATGAAGCGGACAGGGAGTTCACCCCTCCACTTT. Residues: CASSLMKRTGSSPLHF.

In its sample, this clone was seen a few times. This chain joins TRBV10-3 and TRBJ1-6; weak D call: TRBD1 (5 bases). Between the trimmed V and J ends, which lost 3 bases and 8 bases, there was a span of 8 bases. CDR1 and CDR2 from the germline V gene are ENHRY and SYGVKD. This CDR3 is built from 13 residues. The CDR3 nucleotides read TGTGCCATCAGTGACAGGGCTGATTCACCCCTCCACTTT. Its protein product is CAISDRADSPLHF.

V usage is TRBV9 and J usage is TRBJ2-1, with 9 bases that match TRBD2. Germline lookup yields CDR1 SGDLS and CDR2 YYNGEE. V gave up 3 bases and J gave up 8 bases; unmatched junction bases: 15. The CDR3 runs to 17 residues. CDR3 coding DNA: TGTGCCAGCAGCGCAGGCGGCGCTAGCGGGATAATGGATGAGCAGTTCTTC. This translates into CASSAGGASGIMDEQFF.

The chain carries TRBV11-2 and TRBJ1-6; D may be TRBD1 (5 bases). Trimming left V 4 bases short and J 10 bases short, with 20 bases between. This CDR3 spans 16 amino acids. The germline CDR1 and CDR2 sequences are SGHAT and FQNNGV. CDR3 nucleotide sequence: TGTGCCAGCAGCTCTAATCTGCAGGGAACTGGGTCACCCCTCCACTTT. This codes for CASSSNLQGTGSPLHF. Drawing the rest from reference TRBV11-2 and TRBJ1-6, the complete variable domain is EAGVAQSPRYKIIEKRQSVAFWCNPISGHATLYWYQQILGQGPKLLIQFQNNGVVDDSQLPKDRFSAERLKGVDSTLKIQPAKLEDSAVYLCASSSNLQGTGSPLHFGNGTRLTVT.

The chain links TRBV10-3 to TRBJ2-7, with 11 bases that match TRBD2. The trim removed 10 bases at V and 7 bases at J, leaving 15 bases unmatched. Germline V gene sequence: CDR1 ENHRY, CDR2 SYGVKD. The CDR3 contains 15 residues. CDR3 in DNA: TGTGCCACGCATGGTTTAGCGGGGGGGGTTGGAGAGCAGTACTTC. Translation gives CATHGLAGGVGEQYF.

This clone showed up many times. The V and J genes are TRBV2 and TRBJ2-2, with 9 bases matching TRBD2. The V gene end was trimmed by 10 bases and the J gene end by 5 bases; junction bases not matched to a gene: 14. CDR1 is SNHLY and CDR2 is FYNNEI in the germline V gene. This CDR3 spans 16 amino acids. The CDR3 DNA reads TGTGCCACCCGTAGTGGCGGGAGGGCCAGGACCGGGGAGCTGTTTTTT. It is translated as CATRSGGRARTGELFF.

CDR3 sequence reads: CASSVGTSGSSYNEQFF. In DNA, the CDR3 is TGTGCCAGCAGCGTCGGGACTAGCGGCAGCTCCTACAATGAGCAGTTCTTC. V and J are TRBV9 and TRBJ2-1; 11 bases fit TRBD2. CDR3 length: 17 residues. The junction had 4 bases not matched to a gene; V was cut back by 2 bases and J by 0 bases. Germline CDR1 SGDLS, CDR2 YYNGEE.

The chain has TRBV14 and TRBJ2-1, with 10 bases lining up with TRBD2. The J segment lost 8 bases and the V segment lost 0 bases, leaving 7 bases of the junction unmatched. Germline V gives CDR1 SGHDN, CDR2 FVKESK. CDR3 length equals 16 residues. This CDR3 is CASSQDDSGRAHEQFF. The CDR3, as DNA: TGTGCCAGCAGCCAAGATGACAGCGGGAGGGCCCATGAGCAGTTCTTC. The variable domain in full, completed from reference TRBV14 and TRBJ2-1, reads EAGVTQFPSHSVIEKGQTVTLRCDPISGHDNLYWYRRVMGKEIKFLLHFVKESKQDESGMPNNRFLAERTGGTYSTLKVQPAELEDSGVYFCASSQDDSGRAHEQFFGPGTRLTVL.

V usage is TRBV21-1 and J usage is TRBJ2-1; the table's D call of TRBD2 was not tested on the DNA. TRBV21-1 is labeled a pseudogene. This CDR3 spans 13 amino acids. The CDR3 region has the DNA TGTGCCAGCATCCATACTCCGGTGGATGAGCAGTTCTTC. Translating it yields CASIHTPVDEQFF.

The genes are TRBV5-6 and TRBJ1-3, with D unclear. Germline lookup yields CDR1 SGHDT and CDR2 YYEEEE. The V and J ends lost 4 bases and 4 bases respectively, with 9 bases between them. The CDR3 consists of 13 residues. Written as DNA, the CDR3 is TGTGCCAGCAGCGACGGGTGGGGAAACACCATATATTTT. The encoded protein is CASSDGWGNTIYF.